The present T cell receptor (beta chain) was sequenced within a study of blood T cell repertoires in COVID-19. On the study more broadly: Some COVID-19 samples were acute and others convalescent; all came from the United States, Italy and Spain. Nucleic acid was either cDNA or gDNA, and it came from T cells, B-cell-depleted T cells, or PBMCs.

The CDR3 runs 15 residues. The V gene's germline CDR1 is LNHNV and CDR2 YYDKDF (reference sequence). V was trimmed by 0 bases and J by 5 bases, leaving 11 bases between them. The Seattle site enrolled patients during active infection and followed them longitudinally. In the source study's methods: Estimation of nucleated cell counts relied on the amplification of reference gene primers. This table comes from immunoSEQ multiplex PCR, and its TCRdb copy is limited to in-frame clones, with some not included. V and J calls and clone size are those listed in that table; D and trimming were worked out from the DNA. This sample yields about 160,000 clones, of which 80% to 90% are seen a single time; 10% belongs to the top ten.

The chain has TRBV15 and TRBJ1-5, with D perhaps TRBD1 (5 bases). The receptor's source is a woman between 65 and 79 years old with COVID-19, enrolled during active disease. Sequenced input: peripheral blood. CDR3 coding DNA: TGTGCCACCAGCAGAGATAGGGGCGACCATCAGCCCCAGCATTTT. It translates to CATSRDRGDHQPQHF.